This TCR beta chain was found in a study of beta chain features in type 1 diabetes. Study conclusions and caveats: TCRB repertoires of naive, central memory and Treg cells appeared more similar among patients than among healthy donors. Significant though moderate, a shortening of TCRB CDR3s appeared in all four CD4+ subsets of Type 1 diabetes patients.

This clone was seen more than once but under ten times. Its antigen is not known. Per germline, CDR1 SGHRS and CDR2 YFSETQ. Deletions cut 4 bases from V and 5 bases from J, with 16 bases between. This CDR3 is 14 amino acids long. The single heparinised draw taken from each donor contained roughly 100 mL of blood on average. The study reverse transcribed the entire isolated RNA, so it sequenced expressed TCRB transcripts. Naive, central memory and regulatory T cell samples yielded a few million reads on average. The assay was immunoSEQ multiplex PCR, and TCRdb's table has in-frame clones only and misses some. The sample has 500,000 to 850,000 clones, over 11% seen once.

The rearrangement joins TRBV5-1 to TRBJ2-7; D is uncertain. The clonotype was recovered from a man between 18 and 35 years old with type 1 diabetes. Sequenced: naive CD4+ T cells from blood. CDR3 sequence (DNA): TGCGCCAGCAGCGGCAGACCGAAAAGCGACGAGCAGTACTTC. Protein: CASSGRPKSDEQYF. The variable domain in full, with the rest retrieved from reference TRBV5-1 and TRBJ2-7, is KAGVTQTPRYLIKTRGQQVTLSCSPISGHRSVSWYQQTPGQGLQFLFEYFSETQRNKGNFPGRFSGRQFSNSRSEMNVSTLELGDSALYLCASSGRPKSDEQYFGPGTRLTVT.